A selection of T cell receptor beta chains follows, all from one sample in a study of cytomegalovirus exposure and HLA in healthy donors. The method was immunoSEQ multiplex PCR; TCRdb's version includes in-frame clones alone and lacks a portion of them. The sample contains approximately 140,000 clones, roughly 88% of which appear only once. Source material: PBMCs. The receptors originated from a boy younger than 18 in good health and CMV-seronegative. The CDR3 runs from the conserved cysteine through the conserved F or W. Each record gives: V gene, clone size, D gene, J gene, CDR3 DNA, CDR3 protein. D genes are given only for firm matches. Some rows have no size entry. The others give once, few or many, or a class for an expanded clone.

V: TRBV29-1
size: NA
D: TRBD1
J: TRBJ2-5
DNA: TGCAGCGTGCGGACAGGGGGCCGGGAGACCCAGTACTTC
CDR3: CSVRTGGRETQYF

V: TRBV4-1
size: NA
D: TRBD2
J: TRBJ2-7
DNA: TGCGCCAGCAGCCAAGTGGCTAGCGGGAGGGCCGGCGAGCAGTACTTC
CDR3: CASSQVASGRAGEQYF

V: TRBV19
size: NA
D: NA
J: TRBJ1-5
DNA: TGTGCCAGTACCAAACGGGGAAGCGGCAATCAGCCCCAGCATTTT
CDR3: CASTKRGSGNQPQHF

V: TRBV13
size: few
D: TRBD1
J: TRBJ1-2
DNA: TGTGCCAGCAGCACCGGGACAGGTGACGGGAGAGGCTACACCTTC
CDR3: CASSTGTGDGRGYTF

V: TRBV6-5
size: NA
D: NA
J: TRBJ1-4
DNA: TGTGCCAGCAGACCTCTTCAGGGATCGACGGAAAAACTGTTTTTT
CDR3: CASRPLQGSTEKLFF

V: TRBV7-7
size: NA
D: NA
J: TRBJ2-1
DNA: TGTGCTAGCAGCCCCGGGACTCGGAACAATGAGCAGTTCTTC
CDR3: CASSPGTRNNEQFF

V: TRBV9
size: NA
D: TRBD2
J: TRBJ2-1
DNA: TGTGCCAGCAGCGTACTTGGGCTAGCGGGTTACAATGAGCAGTTCTTC
CDR3: CASSVLGLAGYNEQFF

V: TRBV7-9
size: NA
D: NA
J: TRBJ2-7
DNA: TGTGCCAGCAGCTCCAACTACGAGCAGTACTTC
CDR3: CASSSNYEQYF

V: TRBV5-8
size: NA
D: NA
J: TRBJ1-2
DNA: TGTGCCAATACACCCTTGGGGGGGCTAAACTATGGCTACACCTTC
CDR3: CANTPLGGLNYGYTF

V: TRBV7-7
size: NA
D: NA
J: TRBJ2-7
DNA: TGTGCTAGCAGCTTAGAACTGGTTTCCATCCACGAGCAGTACTTC
CDR3: CASSLELVSIHEQYF

V: TRBV11-2
size: NA
D: NA
J: TRBJ1-3
DNA: TGTGCCAGCAGCTTAGTCGGCGGCTCTGGAAACACCATATATTTT
CDR3: CASSLVGGSGNTIYF

V: TRBV27
size: NA
D: NA
J: TRBJ2-7
DNA: TGTGCCAGCAGCCAGGGGTACGAGCAGTACTTC
CDR3: CASSQGYEQYF

V: TRBV5-6
size: NA
D: NA
J: TRBJ2-1
DNA: TGTGCCAGCGCCCGGACTACCAAGGGTGAGCAGTTCTTC
CDR3: CASARTTKGEQFF

V: TRBV7-9
size: NA
D: TRBD1
J: TRBJ1-2
DNA: TGTGCCAGCAGCCCGCAAGGACAGGGATTTAACTATGGCTACACCTTC
CDR3: CASSPQGQGFNYGYTF

V: TRBV2
size: few
D: TRBD1
J: TRBJ1-1
DNA: TGTGCCAGCAGTATCGGACAGGGTGGAGCTTTCTTT
CDR3: CASSIGQGGAFF

V: TRBV5-1
size: once
D: TRBD1
J: TRBJ2-6
DNA: TGCGCCAGCAGCACGCTAGGACAGGGAATCTGGTCTGGGGCCAACGTCCTGACTTTC
CDR3: CASSTLGQGIWSGANVLTF

V: TRBV4-1
size: few
D: NA
J: TRBJ1-4
DNA: TGCGCCAGCAGCCAAGACAGCTCCCTAGGAGAAAAACTGTTTTTT
CDR3: CASSQDSSLGEKLFF

V: TRBV7-2
size: NA
D: TRBD2
J: TRBJ2-3
DNA: TGTGCCAGCAGCTTAACGAGCGGGAGGACAGATACGCAGTATTTT
CDR3: CASSLTSGRTDTQYF

V: TRBV30
size: NA
D: NA
J: TRBJ1-3
DNA: TGTGCCTGGAGTCCCCAGATTGGAAACACCATATATTTT
CDR3: CAWSPQIGNTIYF

V: TRBV23-1
size: NA
D: NA
J: TRBJ2-3
DNA: TGCGCCAGCAGCCCGGGACACCCAGGTAGCACAGATACGCAGTATTTT
CDR3: CASSPGHPGSTDTQYF

V: TRBV11-2
size: NA
D: NA
J: TRBJ1-1
DNA: TGTGCCAGCAGCACCTTACAGGGTCGGGACCGTGAAGCTTTCTTT
CDR3: CASSTLQGRDREAFF

V: TRBV4-1
size: NA
D: TRBD2
J: TRBJ2-5
DNA: TGCGCCAGCAGCCATCGAGGGACTAGCGGGGGGGAAGAGACCCAGTACTTC
CDR3: CASSHRGTSGGEETQYF

V: TRBV4-3
size: few
D: TRBD1
J: TRBJ1-5
DNA: TGCGCCAGCAGCCAAGATGACAGGGTAGATCAGCCCCAGCATTTT
CDR3: CASSQDDRVDQPQHF

V: TRBV5-1
size: once
D: NA
J: TRBJ2-3
DNA: TGCGCCAGCAGCTTGGTAGCCCGCCTTGGAGGTGGTACAGATACGCAGTATTTT
CDR3: CASSLVARLGGGTDTQYF

V: TRBV11-1
size: NA
D: TRBD2
J: TRBJ2-1
DNA: TGTGCCAGCAGCTTAGAGTTTGGGACTAACTACAATGAGCAGTTCTTC
CDR3: CASSLEFGTNYNEQFF

V: TRBV6-5
size: NA
D: NA
J: TRBJ2-7
DNA: TGTGCCAGCAGCCTCGGAGGCGAGAGCTCCTACGAGCAGTACTTC
CDR3: CASSLGGESSYEQYF

V: TRBV5-6
size: once
D: NA
J: TRBJ2-1
DNA: TGTGCCAGCAGCTCCCGGAATGAGCAGTTCTTC
CDR3: CASSSRNEQFF

V: TRBV6-5
size: NA
D: TRBD2
J: TRBJ2-2
DNA: TGTGCCAGCAGTTACGCCCCACGGGGGGTGGCAGGGGAGCTGTTTTTT
CDR3: CASSYAPRGVAGELFF

V: TRBV19
size: NA
D: TRBD1
J: TRBJ1-2
DNA: TGTGCCAGTAGCCTTAGTATCCGGGACAGACTCTATGGCTACACCTTC
CDR3: CASSLSIRDRLYGYTF

V: TRBV6-5
size: NA
D: TRBD2
J: TRBJ2-2
DNA: TGTGCCAGCAGACTTAGCGGGAGGAACACCGGGGAGCTGTTTTTT
CDR3: CASRLSGRNTGELFF

V: TRBV6-6
size: NA
D: TRBD2
J: TRBJ2-2
DNA: TGTGCCAGCAGCCGGACTAGCGCGAACACCGGGGAGCTGTTTTTT
CDR3: CASSRTSANTGELFF

V: TRBV25-1
size: NA
D: NA
J: TRBJ1-1
DNA: TGTGCCAGCAGTGCCGGGACAAGAGGAGAGGCTTTCTTT
CDR3: CASSAGTRGEAFF

V: TRBV7-2
size: NA
D: NA
J: TRBJ2-7
DNA: TGTGCCAGCAGCTTAGTAAGCCCCGACTACGAGCAGTACTTC
CDR3: CASSLVSPDYEQYF

V: TRBV6-5
size: NA
D: TRBD1
J: TRBJ1-6
DNA: TGTGCCAGCAGTGACAGGGCAAATTCACCCCTCCACTTT
CDR3: CASSDRANSPLHF

V: TRBV13
size: NA
D: NA
J: TRBJ2-4
DNA: TGTGCCAGCAGCTTAGCGGGTCTAGCCAAAAACATTCAGTACTTC
CDR3: CASSLAGLAKNIQYF

V: TRBV4-1
size: NA
D: NA
J: TRBJ1-1
DNA: TGCGCCAGCAGCCAAAAATGGCAGAACAGCCCTGAAGCTTTCTTT
CDR3: CASSQKWQNSPEAFF

V: TRBV13
size: NA
D: NA
J: TRBJ2-2
DNA: TGTGCCAGCAGCGGACACAGTAGAACCGGGGAGCTGTTTTTT
CDR3: CASSGHSRTGELFF

V: TRBV7-2
size: NA
D: TRBD1
J: TRBJ2-7
DNA: TGTGCCAGCAGCTTGGACAGGGGGTTCGAGCAGTACTTC
CDR3: CASSLDRGFEQYF

V: TRBV6-1
size: few
D: TRBD1
J: TRBJ1-1
DNA: TGTGCCAGCAGTGAGGGGACAGGGGCTTTCTTT
CDR3: CASSEGTGAFF

V: TRBV5-6
size: NA
D: TRBD1
J: TRBJ1-2
DNA: TGTGCCAGCACATCAGCCGGGACAGGGTTTTCGGGCTACACCTTC
CDR3: CASTSAGTGFSGYTF

V: TRBV7-9
size: NA
D: TRBD2
J: TRBJ2-7
DNA: TGTGCCAGCAGTTCCGGGACGGGGGGCTACGAGCAGTACTTC
CDR3: CASSSGTGGYEQYF

V: TRBV30
size: NA
D: TRBD2
J: TRBJ2-5
DNA: TGTGCCTGGAGCACTTCCCTCGGGACTAGCGGGTACCAAGAGACCCAGTACTTC
CDR3: CAWSTSLGTSGYQETQYF

V: TRBV25-1
size: NA
D: TRBD2
J: TRBJ2-5
DNA: TGTGCCTCTGGGGGACTAGCGGGAGTCGGGGAGACCCAGTACTTC
CDR3: CASGGLAGVGETQYF

V: TRBV5-1
size: NA
D: NA
J: TRBJ2-7
DNA: TGCGCCAGCAGCTTGGGTACACTTAGCTTTGAAGAGCAGTACTTC
CDR3: CASSLGTLSFEEQYF

V: TRBV19
size: NA
D: NA
J: TRBJ1-1
DNA: TGTGCCAGTATCGACGCAGGGCTACGGAACACTGAAGCTTTCTTT
CDR3: CASIDAGLRNTEAFF

V: TRBV30
size: NA
D: NA
J: TRBJ1-3
DNA: TGTGCCTGGAGCACTGACTTCCTCTCTGGAAACACCATATATTTT
CDR3: CAWSTDFLSGNTIYF

V: TRBV2
size: NA
D: TRBD2
J: TRBJ2-7
DNA: TGTGCCAGCAGCGGTCGGGGGGGTACTATATACGAGCAGTACTTC
CDR3: CASSGRGGTIYEQYF

V: TRBV7-2
size: NA
D: TRBD1
J: TRBJ2-7
DNA: TGTGCCAGCAGCTCGACAGGGTACGAGCAGTACTTC
CDR3: CASSSTGYEQYF

V: TRBV11-2
size: NA
D: NA
J: TRBJ2-1
DNA: TGTGCCAGCAGCTTAACGAGCGGATCTTACAATGAGCAGTTCTTC
CDR3: CASSLTSGSYNEQFF

V: TRBV4-1
size: NA
D: NA
J: TRBJ1-1
DNA: TGCGCCAGCAGCCACGAAGTTTCAGTGAACACTGAAGCTTTCTTT
CDR3: CASSHEVSVNTEAFF

V: TRBV6-5
size: NA
D: NA
J: TRBJ2-1
DNA: TGTGCCAGCAGTTACTCGGAAGAGGGATGGTTCAATGAGCAGTTCTTC
CDR3: CASSYSEEGWFNEQFF

V: TRBV29-1
size: once
D: TRBD2
J: TRBJ2-5
DNA: TGCAGCGTTGAAAAGACGGGGGGAGAGACCCAGTACTTC
CDR3: CSVEKTGGETQYF

V: TRBV4-3
size: NA
D: NA
J: TRBJ2-1
DNA: TGCGCCAGCAGCCAAGATTTAACGGGAGTATCCTACAATGAGCAGTTCTTC
CDR3: CASSQDLTGVSYNEQFF